This T cell receptor beta chain was obtained from a study of beta chain features in type 1 diabetes (dated by TCRdb to the late 2010s). Study-wide context: Mean age, gender distribution, total cell number and subset yield did not differ between patients and healthy donors. A total of about 110 million sorted cells were examined across all samples, and the number of cells per subset was strongly correlated with RNA yield. In the study, recently diagnosed type 1 diabetes patients and matched healthy donors were compared on the TCRB repertoires of their sorted circulating CD4+ T cell subsets. Regulatory and stem cell-like memory subsets were isolated from only 8 patients and roughly eight healthy donors, whereas naive and central memory subsets came from all 28 donors.

Overall study results and their limits: A moderate but significant shortening of TCRB CDR3 length was observed in type 1 diabetes patients in all four CD4+ subsets. At VDJ recombination sites, patients with type 1 diabetes made fewer insertions and deleted more nucleotides, a pattern implying thymic rearrangement abnormalities. HLA sub-analyses involved small numbers of individuals, so any influence of HLA type on TCRB rearrangement remained unresolved. Because cDNA rather than genomic DNA was sequenced, highly expressing activated cells could have been over-represented, although no difference in activation and CD3 levels was found between groups. PCR might favor shorter templates, but patient and control samples were amplified and corrected together, so any skew would affect both groups equally. The naive, central memory and regulatory TCRB repertoires appeared to resemble one another more closely among patients than among healthy donors.

V was cut back by 2 bases and J by 5 bases, leaving a gap of 4 bases between them. Via the germline V gene (reference sequence), CDR1 is LNHNV and CDR2 YYDKDF. The cysteine opens and the phenylalanine closes a CDR3 of 12 amino acids. The kept DNA is CDR3 alone, 36 bases in frame from the first base. Each donor gave one peripheral blood draw, roughly 120 mL on average, collected into heparinised tubes. Naive, central memory, regulatory and stem cell-like memory CD4+ T cells were sorted on a BD FACSAria II using a panel including CD45RO, CCR7, CD25, CD127, CD95 and CD27. All sorted populations exceeded 98% purity. Right away, PBMCs were isolated by Lymphoprep density gradient centrifugation and were stained directly, with no culture step. To minimize batch effects, samples were stained and sorted in pairs, one healthy donor with one patient per experiment. Details on this clone: Its antigen remains unidentified. No base-level quality is on record; no much larger clone is a single base apart.

The High Capacity cDNA Reverse Transcription Kit was used to reverse transcribe all of the isolated RNA, meaning that expressed TCRB transcripts were what got sequenced. Deep immunoSEQ sequencing was performed on naive, central memory and regulatory T cell samples, with an average of around 3.4 million total reads per sample. Sorted cells were lysed in RLT buffer and RNA was extracted with DNase-treated RNeasy Micro or Mini kits, depending on cell number. To prevent cross-contamination, every cell subset was processed on its own, while patient and healthy donor samples were processed together. The immunoSEQ multiplex PCR was used to amplify TCRB sequences from cDNA, generating 87-bp fragments that spanned the CDR3 region. The amplicons were sequenced using the Illumina HiSeq platform. On the authors' methods: PCR bias was corrected computationally using synthetic template baselines, and reads within Hamming distance 2 were collapsed, with unmergeable singletons discarded. Reads were aligned against IMGT to assign V, D and J genes, CDR3 length and insertions or deletions at six rearrangement sites. Within each subset, clonotype counts were normalized to the number of sorted cells before true diversity and Gini coefficients were calculated with the tcR R package. The overlap coefficient, calculated on TCRB nucleotide sequences, was used to quantify repertoire sharing. TCRdb re-hosts the immuneACCESS table, in-frame sequences only. Its copies lack some clones; in the studies checked, an unresolved V gene accounts for under half of them, and the cause for the rest is not known. For V, J and clone size, that table is used; D and trimming come from the DNA. The sample profile shows more than 150,000 clones; around 10% of them were found once. The ten largest clones capture 2% to 2.5% of the sample.

This receptor chain uses TRBV15 and TRBJ1-5; a confident D gene designation cannot be given. This clonotype was obtained from a man between 18 and 29 years old in good health. Sequencing input: central memory CD4+ T cells from blood. The nucleotides are TGTGCCACCAGCAGAATAGATCAGCCCCAGCATTTT. It codes for CATSRIDQPQHF.